The rows below give T cell receptor beta chains drawn from one sample of a study of blood T cell repertoires in COVID-19. The assay was immunoSEQ multiplex PCR, and TCRdb's table has in-frame clones only and misses some. The sample yields roughly 240,000 clones, more than 65% seen once. The sample taken for sequencing was peripheral blood. These receptor sequences come from a man aged 35 to 55 who had recovered from COVID-19. The CDR3 runs from the conserved cysteine through the conserved F or W. The D gene is left open where the match is weak. A clone size is listed for some rows: how often the clone was seen (once, few, many), or a class if it is expanded.

CDR3aa: CAIRLAGDDEQFF; CDR3nt: TGTGCCATCAGACTAGCGGGGGACGATGAGCAGTTCTTC; v_gene: TRBV10-3; d_gene: TRBD2; abundance: .; j_gene: TRBJ2-1
CDR3aa: CASSLAAGGNTGELFF; CDR3nt: TGTGCCAGCAGCTTAGCAGCGGGGGGAAACACCGGGGAGCTGTTTTTT; v_gene: TRBV7-9; d_gene: TRBD2; abundance: .; j_gene: TRBJ2-2
CDR3aa: CASSGWRKETQYF; CDR3nt: TGTGCCAGCAGCGGGTGGAGAAAGGAGACCCAGTACTTC; v_gene: TRBV7-9; d_gene: .; abundance: once; j_gene: TRBJ2-5
CDR3aa: CASSVDGGDYNEQFF; CDR3nt: TGTGCCAGCAGCGTAGACGGGGGGGATTACAATGAGCAGTTCTTC; v_gene: TRBV9; d_gene: TRBD2; abundance: .; j_gene: TRBJ2-1
CDR3aa: CASSYRLRAINTEAFF; CDR3nt: TGTGCCAGCAGCTACCGACTGCGGGCGATTAACACTGAAGCTTTCTTT; v_gene: TRBV5-5; d_gene: .; abundance: .; j_gene: TRBJ1-1
CDR3aa: CAAGGSSRNTIYF; CDR3nt: TGTGCCGCCGGGGGGTCCTCTCGAAACACCATATATTTT; v_gene: TRBV12-3/TRBV12-4; d_gene: .; abundance: few; j_gene: TRBJ1-3
CDR3aa: CASSKRGRAPGFYGYTF; CDR3nt: TGTGCCAGCAGCAAAAGGGGCCGGGCGCCCGGATTCTATGGCTACACCTTC; v_gene: TRBV7-9; d_gene: .; abundance: .; j_gene: TRBJ1-2
CDR3aa: CASSLTEGYYEQYF; CDR3nt: TGTGCCAGCAGCCTCACGGAGGGGTACTACGAGCAGTACTTC; v_gene: TRBV3-1/TRBV3-2; d_gene: .; abundance: .; j_gene: TRBJ2-7
CDR3aa: CASSLYRGTETQYF; CDR3nt: TGCGCCAGCAGCTTGTACAGGGGTACGGAGACCCAGTACTTC; v_gene: TRBV5-1; d_gene: TRBD1; abundance: .; j_gene: TRBJ2-5
CDR3aa: CASSDLAGVTYNEQFF; CDR3nt: TGTGCCAGCAGTGACCTAGCGGGGGTAACCTACAATGAGCAGTTCTTC; v_gene: TRBV6-4; d_gene: TRBD2; abundance: .; j_gene: TRBJ2-1
CDR3aa: CASTQGNTEAFF; CDR3nt: TGTGCCAGCACCCAGGGGAACACTGAAGCTTTCTTT; v_gene: TRBV5-6; d_gene: .; abundance: .; j_gene: TRBJ1-1
CDR3aa: CASSGGTSLADTQYF; CDR3nt: TGTGCCAGCAGTGGAGGGACTAGCTTAGCAGATACGCAGTATTTT; v_gene: TRBV2; d_gene: TRBD2; abundance: .; j_gene: TRBJ2-3
CDR3aa: CASSTQSRGSGKAFF; CDR3nt: TGTGCCAGCAGTACCCAATCGCGGGGCAGTGGTAAGGCTTTCTTT; v_gene: TRBV7-9; d_gene: .; abundance: .; j_gene: TRBJ1-1
CDR3aa: CATSRVGGGRSYEQYF; CDR3nt: TGTGCCACCAGCAGAGTAGGTGGTGGGAGATCCTACGAGCAGTACTTC; v_gene: TRBV15; d_gene: .; abundance: .; j_gene: TRBJ2-7
CDR3aa: CASSLAPLTGTSSYNEQFF; CDR3nt: TGTGCTAGCAGCTTAGCACCCTTGACCGGGACAAGCTCCTACAATGAGCAGTTCTTC; v_gene: TRBV7-7; d_gene: .; abundance: .; j_gene: TRBJ2-1
CDR3aa: CASSRNRGSHGYTF; CDR3nt: TGCGCCAGCAGCCGAAACCGGGGTTCCCATGGCTACACCTTC; v_gene: TRBV4-3; d_gene: .; abundance: .; j_gene: TRBJ1-2
CDR3aa: CSAPRGGTQYF; CDR3nt: TGCAGTGCACCGAGGGGAGGTACGCAGTATTTT; v_gene: TRBV20-1; d_gene: .; abundance: .; j_gene: TRBJ2-3
CDR3aa: CASTLAWETQYF; CDR3nt: TGTGCCAGCACTCTAGCCTGGGAGACCCAGTACTTC; v_gene: TRBV2; d_gene: .; abundance: .; j_gene: TRBJ2-5
CDR3aa: CASSLDPGQGNNGYTF; CDR3nt: TGTGCCAGCAGCTTGGACCCGGGACAGGGCAATAATGGCTACACCTTC; v_gene: TRBV5-4; d_gene: TRBD1; abundance: .; j_gene: TRBJ1-2
CDR3aa: CSVLTGGANYGYTF; CDR3nt: TGCAGCGTTCTTACAGGGGGCGCAAACTATGGCTACACCTTC; v_gene: TRBV29-1; d_gene: TRBD1; abundance: .; j_gene: TRBJ1-2
CDR3aa: CASSQTGGTYEQYF; CDR3nt: TGTGCCAGCAGCCAAACGGGGGGGACATACGAGCAGTACTTC; v_gene: TRBV7-9; d_gene: TRBD2; abundance: few; j_gene: TRBJ2-7
CDR3aa: CASSFDRGTPLHF; CDR3nt: TGTGCCAGCAGTTTTGACAGGGGAACACCCCTCCACTTT; v_gene: TRBV27; d_gene: TRBD1; abundance: .; j_gene: TRBJ1-6
CDR3aa: CASSSPDRGNTGELFF; CDR3nt: TGTGCCAGCAGTTCCCCCGACAGGGGTAACACCGGGGAGCTGTTTTTT; v_gene: TRBV6-5; d_gene: TRBD1; abundance: .; j_gene: TRBJ2-2
CDR3aa: CASSLDVNAETQYF; CDR3nt: TGTGCCAGCAGCTTAGACGTAAACGCGGAGACCCAGTACTTC; v_gene: TRBV7-9; d_gene: .; abundance: .; j_gene: TRBJ2-5
CDR3aa: CASSSDRGPYGYTF; CDR3nt: TGTGCCAGCAGCTCCGACAGGGGGCCCTATGGCTACACCTTC; v_gene: TRBV7-2; d_gene: TRBD1; abundance: few; j_gene: TRBJ1-2
CDR3aa: CASSTRQGTSPLHF; CDR3nt: TGCGCCAGCAGCACCAGACAGGGGACTTCACCCCTCCACTTT; v_gene: TRBV5-1; d_gene: TRBD1; abundance: .; j_gene: TRBJ1-6
CDR3aa: CASSRRGTVDEKLFF; CDR3nt: TGCGCCAGCAGCCGACGGGGGACAGTGGATGAAAAACTGTTTTTT; v_gene: TRBV4-3; d_gene: TRBD1; abundance: once; j_gene: TRBJ1-4
CDR3aa: CASSSPGLRNTEAFF; CDR3nt: TGTGCCAGCAGCTCTCCGGGACTCCGGAACACTGAAGCTTTCTTT; v_gene: TRBV3-1/TRBV3-2; d_gene: .; abundance: .; j_gene: TRBJ1-1
CDR3aa: CASSYRGSSGANVLTF; CDR3nt: TGTGCCAGCAGTTACCGGGGGTCCTCTGGGGCCAACGTCCTGACTTTC; v_gene: TRBV6-2/TRBV6-3; d_gene: .; abundance: .; j_gene: TRBJ2-6
CDR3aa: CASSTGGYNEQFF; CDR3nt: TGTGCCAGTAGTACGGGGGGCTACAATGAGCAGTTCTTC; v_gene: TRBV19; d_gene: TRBD2; abundance: .; j_gene: TRBJ2-1
CDR3aa: CASSFNQGETQYF; CDR3nt: TGTGCCAGCAGTTTTAACCAGGGGGAGACCCAGTACTTC; v_gene: TRBV27; d_gene: .; abundance: .; j_gene: TRBJ2-5
CDR3aa: CASSINEKLFF; CDR3nt: TGCGCCAGCAGTATTAATGAAAAACTGTTTTTT; v_gene: TRBV5-1; d_gene: .; abundance: .; j_gene: TRBJ1-4
CDR3aa: CASSFRQGDYGYTF; CDR3nt: TGTGCCAGCAGCTTCCGACAGGGGGACTATGGCTACACCTTC; v_gene: TRBV5-4; d_gene: TRBD1; abundance: .; j_gene: TRBJ1-2
CDR3aa: CASSPQTGDIIHF; CDR3nt: TGTGCCAGCAGCCCCCAGACAGGCGATATTATCCACTTT; v_gene: TRBV7-2; d_gene: .; abundance: .; j_gene: TRBJ1-6
CDR3aa: CASSGTSGRAGGETQYF; CDR3nt: TGTGCCAGCAGTGGGACTAGCGGGAGGGCCGGTGGAGAGACCCAGTACTTC; v_gene: TRBV2; d_gene: TRBD2; abundance: .; j_gene: TRBJ2-5
CDR3aa: CAIAPGTGQETQYF; CDR3nt: TGTGCCATCGCCCCAGGGACAGGCCAAGAGACCCAGTACTTC; v_gene: TRBV10-3; d_gene: TRBD1; abundance: .; j_gene: TRBJ2-5
CDR3aa: CASSIGASYEQYF; CDR3nt: TGTGCCAGTAGTATAGGCGCCTCCTACGAGCAGTACTTC; v_gene: TRBV19; d_gene: .; abundance: .; j_gene: TRBJ2-7
CDR3aa: CASSPRQGSTQYF; CDR3nt: TGTGCCAGCAGTCCACGACAGGGATCGACGCAGTATTTT; v_gene: TRBV6-5; d_gene: TRBD1; abundance: .; j_gene: TRBJ2-3
CDR3aa: CASRKGVAIGNTIYF; CDR3nt: TGTGCCAGCAGAAAGGGGGTTGCGATAGGAAACACCATATATTTT; v_gene: TRBV9; d_gene: .; abundance: .; j_gene: TRBJ1-3
CDR3aa: CASRDRDRANYGYTF; CDR3nt: TGTGCCAGCAGAGACCGGGACAGGGCGAACTATGGCTACACCTTC; v_gene: TRBV6-5; d_gene: TRBD1; abundance: few; j_gene: TRBJ1-2
CDR3aa: CASSGAGQPQHF; CDR3nt: TGCGCCAGCAGTGGTGCGGGACAGCCCCAGCATTTT; v_gene: TRBV10-2; d_gene: .; abundance: .; j_gene: TRBJ1-5
CDR3aa: CASSLAGDAYEQYF; CDR3nt: TGCGCCAGCAGCTTGGCCGGGGATGCCTACGAGCAGTACTTC; v_gene: TRBV5-1; d_gene: .; abundance: .; j_gene: TRBJ2-7
CDR3aa: CSALTGFVAFF; CDR3nt: TGCAGTGCTTTAACAGGGTTCGTGGCTTTCTTT; v_gene: TRBV20-1; d_gene: .; abundance: .; j_gene: TRBJ1-1
CDR3aa: CASSSMTNRNQPQHF; CDR3nt: TGTGCCAGCAGCTCTATGACAAATAGGAATCAGCCCCAGCATTTT; v_gene: TRBV5-5; d_gene: .; abundance: once; j_gene: TRBJ1-5
CDR3aa: CASSPGLTYEQYF; CDR3nt: TGTGCCAGCTCACCTGGACTTACCTACGAGCAGTACTTC; v_gene: TRBV18; d_gene: .; abundance: once; j_gene: TRBJ2-7